The next 2 T cell receptor beta chains were all read from a single sample in a study of cytomegalovirus exposure and HLA in healthy donors. The PCR ran on 60 Vbeta and 13 Jbeta primers. This table comes from immunoSEQ multiplex PCR, and its TCRdb copy is limited to in-frame clones, with some not included. Of about 200,000 clones in the sample, about 85% were seen once. Sequencing was done on a sample of PBMCs. The receptors originated from a male donor in good health and CMV-seropositive.

The chain combines TRBV7-2 with TRBJ1-2, with D possibly being TRBD1 (6 bases). This CDR3 comprises 16 residues. Germline values: CDR1 SGHTA, CDR2 FQGNSA. V lost 1 base and J lost 4, with 16 bases in between. The DNA of the CDR3 is TGTGCCAGCAGCTTAGATCCCCCCAGGGGAAGCTATGGCTACACCTTC. Translated: CASSLDPPRGSYGYTF. The variable domain in full, with the rest retrieved from reference TRBV7-2 and TRBJ1-2, is GAGVSQSPSNKVTEKGKDVELRCDPISGHTALYWYRQSLGQGLEFLIYFQGNSAPDKSGLPSDRFSAERTGGSVSTLTIQRTQQEDSAVYLCASSLDPPRGSYGYTFGSGTRLTVV.

Points on this clone: Mismatch with germline at one junction end may stem from a read error. The CDR3 loop is CASSLAGLAQETQYF. CDR3 DNA: TGTGCCAGCAGCCTAGCGGGGCTAGCGCAAGAGACCCAGTACTTC. This chain uses TRBV7-6 with TRBJ2-5; 9 bases line up with TRBD2. The length of the CDR3 is 15 residues. In germline, CDR1 is SGHVS, CDR2 FNYEAQ.